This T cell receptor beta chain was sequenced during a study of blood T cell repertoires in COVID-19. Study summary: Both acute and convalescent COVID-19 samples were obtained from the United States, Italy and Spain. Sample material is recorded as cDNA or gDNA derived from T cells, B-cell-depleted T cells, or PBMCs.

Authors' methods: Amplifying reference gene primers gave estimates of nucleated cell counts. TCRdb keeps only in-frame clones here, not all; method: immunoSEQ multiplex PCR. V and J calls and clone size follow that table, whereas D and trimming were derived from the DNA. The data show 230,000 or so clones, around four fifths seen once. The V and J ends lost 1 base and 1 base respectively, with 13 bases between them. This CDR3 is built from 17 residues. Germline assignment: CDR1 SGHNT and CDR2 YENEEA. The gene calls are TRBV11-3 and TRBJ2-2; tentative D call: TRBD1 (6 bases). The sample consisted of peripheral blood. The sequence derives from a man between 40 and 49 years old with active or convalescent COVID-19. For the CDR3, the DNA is TGTGCCAGCAGCTTAGTATGGACAGCCGTGAACACCGGGGAGCTGTTTTTT. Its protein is CASSLVWTAVNTGELFF.